The T cell receptor (beta chain) described here comes from a study of cytomegalovirus exposure and HLA in healthy donors. Overall study: There were 88 million or so unique TCRs (from HLA-typed donors) in an early data release. Findings of the study overall: As a later analysis showed, a missense DCLRE1C variant was linked to trimming of TCR beta V- and J-genes.

The PCR contained 60 Vbeta and 13 Jbeta primers. The table came from immunoSEQ multiplex PCR; TCRdb's copy has only in-frame clones and leaves some out. Of 150,000 to 200,000 clones in the sample, around 83% were seen once. Notes on this clone: Its antigen is unknown.

Germline V gene data show CDR1 as LNHNV and CDR2 as YYDKDF (reference sequence). Trimming took off 3 bases at V and 1 base at J, with 25 bases between the two ends. CDR3 length: 20 residues. This receptor was obtained from a young man in good health and CMV-seropositive. The sequencing sample was made of PBMCs. The rearrangement links TRBV15 to TRBJ2-1; a possible D gene is TRBD2 (5 bases). Here the CDR3 reads CATSSTKSGSPSNSYNEQFF. CDR3 sequence (DNA): TGTGCCACCAGCAGCACTAAGAGCGGCAGCCCCTCAAATTCCTACAATGAGCAGTTCTTC.